This T cell receptor beta chain was recovered during a study of OX40 agonist ivuxolimab in advanced cancers. The repertoire was sequenced with immunoSEQ multiplex PCR; TCRdb's copy has only in-frame clones and lacks some. The sample yields roughly 24,000 clones, approximately 86% seen once. The sequence derives from an adult with an advanced solid tumor such as melanoma, head and neck, liver or kidney cancer. Material: CD4+ or CD8+ T cells sorted from blood, obtained in a trial of the OX40 agonist ivuxolimab.

The CDR3 nucleotides are TGTGCCAGCAGTCCGGGACTCAAATACGAGCAGTACTTC. It is translated as CASSPGLKYEQYF. The chain recombines TRBV9 with TRBJ2-7, with D possibly TRBD2 on 6 matching bases. V was shortened by 5 bases and J by 4 bases, with 13 bases between the two germline ends. Germline V gives CDR1 SGDLS, CDR2 YYNGEE. The CDR3 extends over 13 amino acids.